This T cell receptor (beta chain) emerged from a study of T cell responses to AZD1222 COVID-19 vaccine. Study-level points and caveats: Breadth and depth of Spike-specific TCRs rose after two AZD1222 doses. CD4 TCRs linked to vaccination spanned spike, dominating at 160-218 and 743-854. Most donors were white British, females outnumbered males, and clonal diversity was possibly underestimated.

Sequenced by immunoSEQ multiplex PCR; TCRdb stores in-frame clones only, minus some. The table has more than 150,000 clones, 85% to 90% seen once. With respect to this clone: Its antigen is as yet unknown.

Trimming removed 2 bases from V and 10 bases from J, with 18 bases in between. CDR1 is SEHNR and CDR2 is FQNEAQ in the germline V gene (reference sequence). The CDR3 spans 15 residues. Here the sequenced sample was peripheral blood, taken on day 0 of AZD1222 vaccination. The chain has TRBV7-9 and TRBJ2-1; tentative D call: TRBD2 (6 bases). This sequence originates from an adult in good health. CDR3: CASSLRDSNEAEQFF. CDR3 DNA: TGTGCCAGCAGCTTACGGGACTCGAATGAAGCGGAGCAGTTCTTC.